What follows are 24 T cell receptor beta chains derived from one specimen sequenced in a study of shared clonotypes between healthy human individuals. Profiling relied on immunoSEQ multiplex PCR, and the TCRdb table lists in-frame clones only, not all of them. The sample yields 850,000 to 1,100,000 clones, about 72% seen once. The sample taken for sequencing was memory CD4+ T cells from PBMCs. Noted subset: CD45RA-negative fraction. These receptors all stem from a man between 18 and 29 years old in good health. Some clones in this sample may be carry-over from other donors' samples.

The rearrangement joins TRBV6-5 to TRBJ2-7; TRBD2 agrees at 10 bases. CDR1 is MNHEY and CDR2 is SVGAGI in the germline V gene. CDR3 length equals 15 residues. With V trimmed by 4 bases and J by 3 bases, 6 bases remained unmatched. For the CDR3, the DNA is TGTGCCAGCAGTTCCCACCTAGCGGGGGTCTACGAGCAGTACTTC. As protein: CASSSHLAGVYEQYF.

This clone was counted only a few times. The rearrangement joins TRBV7-9 to TRBJ1-1; 9 positions agree with TRBD1. The CDR3 spans 17 residues. V shed 1 base, J shed 5 bases, and the junction held 11 bases outside the gene matches. CDR1 SEHNR and CDR2 FQNEAQ come from the germline V gene (reference sequence). The DNA for the CDR3 is TGTGCCAGCAGCTTAGAGCCGCGACAGGGGGTAAATACTGAAGCTTTCTTT. Translating gives CASSLEPRQGVNTEAFF.

In DNA form, the CDR3 reads TGTGCCAGCAGTTACAGGGGGCAATTCTACAATGAGCAGTTCTTC. As protein: CASSYRGQFYNEQFF. The V call is TRBV6-5, the J call TRBJ2-1, with TRBD1 matching 7 bases. Losses at the gene ends were 2 bases for V and 3 bases for J; bases not matched to a gene: 4. The V gene's germline CDR1 is MNHEY and CDR2 SVGAGI. The CDR3 has 15 residues.

This sequence joins TRBV30 and TRBJ2-1, with D perhaps TRBD2 (5 bases). V shed 1 base and J shed 8 bases, with 9 bases lying between them. Germline CDR1 reads GTSNPN; CDR2 reads SVGIG (reference sequence). This CDR3 is built from 12 residues. The DNA for the CDR3 is TGTGCCTGGAGTGGAGGAGGCCATGAGCAGTTCTTC. This sequence encodes CAWSGGGHEQFF.

The chain carries TRBV18 and TRBJ1-3; possibly TRBD1 for D (5 bases). Trimming took off 3 bases at V and 0 bases at J, with 12 bases between the two ends. This CDR3 spans 16 amino acids. From germline, CDR1 is KGHSH and CDR2 LQKENI. The CDR3 is CASSPRGGSSGNTIYF. CDR3 coding DNA: TGTGCCAGCTCACCGAGGGGCGGAAGCTCTGGAAACACCATATATTTT.

In its sample, this clone was seen once. The chain links TRBV11-3 to TRBJ1-1; 7 positions match TRBD1. CDR3 length equals 16 residues. Trimming at V came to 4 bases and at J to 1 base, leaving 9 bases not matched to a gene. CDR1 and CDR2 (germline): SGHNT, YENEEA. The CDR3: CASSSNRQGSNTEAFF. CDR3 DNA sequence: TGTGCCAGCAGCTCGAATCGACAGGGCTCGAACACTGAAGCTTTCTTT. Variable domain in full (rest from reference TRBV11-3 and TRBJ1-1): EAGVVQSPRYKIIEKKQPVAFWCNPISGHNTLYWYLQNLGQGPELLIRYENEEAVDDSQLPKDRFSAERLKGVDSTLKIQPAELGDSAVYLCASSSNRQGSNTEAFFGQGTRLTVV.

This clone was found many times. The same CDR3 also results from other DNA sequences found in this sample. J is TRBJ2-7 and V is TRBV11-1, with D possibly TRBD1 on 5 matching bases. The germline V gene encodes CDR1 SGHAT and CDR2 FQDESV (reference sequence). This CDR3 contains 14 residues. Trimming took 5 bases from V and 3 from J, leaving 14 bases between them. The CDR3 region is CASSKSPGHYEQYF. The CDR3 coding sequence is TGTGCCAGCAGCAAATCTCCAGGGCACTACGAGCAGTACTTC.

With respect to this clone: A much larger clone differs from this one at a single base, so this may be a read error. This CDR3 is also generated by other DNA sequences in the sample. The chain recombines TRBV29-1 with TRBJ1-1; 8 positions match TRBD1. This CDR3 has 12 amino acids. Per the germline V gene, CDR1 is SQVTM and CDR2 is ANQGSEA. CDR3 nucleotides: TGCAGCGGCGACAGGGGAGACACCGAAGCTTTCTTT. It is translated as CSGDRGDTEAFF.

The sample holds a few counts of this clone. The chain uses TRBV11-2 and TRBJ1-1; perhaps TRBD1 as D (6 bases). The CDR3 consists of 14 residues. The germline CDR1 and CDR2 sequences are SGHAT and FQNNGV. Trimming took 6 bases from V and 4 from J, leaving 15 bases between them. The CDR3 sequence: CASRGAGSFTEAFF. CDR3 coding DNA: TGTGCCAGCAGGGGGGCGGGGTCGTTCACTGAAGCTTTCTTT.

This rearrangement joins TRBV5-1 to TRBJ2-2; TRBD2 matches 11 bases. The CDR3 totals 15 residues. Germline CDR1 and CDR2: SGHRS and YFSETQ. Trimming removed 2 bases from V and 6 bases from J; junction bases left unmatched: 3. The CDR3 here is CASSLLAGVSGELFF. DNA of the CDR3: TGCGCCAGCAGCTTACTAGCGGGAGTATCCGGGGAGCTGTTTTTT. The full variable domain, rest sourced from reference TRBV5-1 and TRBJ2-2, is KAGVTQTPRYLIKTRGQQVTLSCSPISGHRSVSWYQQTPGQGLQFLFEYFSETQRNKGNFPGRFSGRQFSNSRSEMNVSTLELGDSALYLCASSLLAGVSGELFFGEGSRLTVL.

The chain combines TRBV4-1 with TRBJ2-3, with D unresolved. Germline CDR1 and CDR2: MGHRA and YSYEKL. Trimming stripped 1 base from V and 3 bases from J, with 11 bases between. CDR3 size: 15 residues. This chain's CDR3 is CASSQGVEATDTQYF. Written as DNA, the CDR3 is TGCGCCAGCAGCCAAGGAGTCGAAGCTACAGATACGCAGTATTTT.

V and J are TRBV27 and TRBJ2-1; the match to TRBD2 covers 8 bases. The germline CDR1 and CDR2 sequences are MNHEY and SMNVEV (reference sequence). The CDR3 contains 14 residues. Unmatched junction bases numbered 5, after V lost 2 bases and J lost 8 bases. The CDR3 region has the DNA TGTGCCAGCAGTTTAGTCGGGAGGGCCCATGAGCAGTTCTTC. Protein sequence: CASSLVGRAHEQFF.

The chain links TRBV27 to TRBJ1-1, with a possible D match to TRBD1 (6 bases). Trimming pared 3 bases from V and 3 bases from J, leaving 8 bases between. From germline, CDR1 is MNHEY and CDR2 SMNVEV (reference sequence). CDR3 length equals 13 residues. The CDR3 loop is CASSFRGYTEAFF. CDR3 in DNA: TGTGCCAGCAGTTTTAGGGGGTACACTGAAGCTTTCTTT.

This sequence joins TRBV11-2 and TRBJ2-6, with D hard to call. The CDR3 is 14 amino acids. Germline loops: CDR1 SGHAT, CDR2 FQNNGV. The V end lost 0 bases, the J end lost 2 bases, and 2 bases lay between the germline ends. The CDR3 protein is CASSLDPGANVLTF. The CDR3 DNA follows: TGTGCCAGCAGCTTAGATCCTGGGGCCAACGTCCTGACTTTC.

This chain joins TRBV19 and TRBJ2-3, with 9 bases that match TRBD1. The CDR3 has 13 amino acids. CDR1 is LNHDA, CDR2 SQIVND, per germline (reference sequence). Trimming cost V 11 bases and J 1 base; bases outside gene matches: 4. CDR3 DNA: TGTGCCTCCAGGACAGGGGGCACAGATACGCAGTATTTT. Protein: CASRTGGTDTQYF.

As DNA, the CDR3 is TGTGCCTGGAGTGCAGGCAACAGGCAGCCCCAGCATTTT. This sequence encodes CAWSAGNRQPQHF. The chain carries TRBV30 and TRBJ1-5, with D possibly being TRBD1 (5 bases). The CDR3 length is 13 residues. Germline V gene lookup returns CDR1 GTSNPN and CDR2 SVGIG (reference sequence). Trimming shortened V by 1 base and J by 7 bases, and 11 bases separated the two germline ends.

CDR3 loop: CASSLAPQVAYGYTF. In nucleotides, the CDR3 is TGCGCCAGCAGCTTGGCCCCGCAGGTAGCCTATGGCTACACCTTC. This chain links TRBV5-1 with TRBJ1-2; D is ambiguous. The germline CDR1 and CDR2 sequences are SGHRS and YFSETQ. Trimming took off 0 bases at V and 4 bases at J, with 13 bases between the two ends. The CDR3 covers 15 residues.

The CDR3 bases are TGTGCCAGCAGTAACCCCCTGGGACAGCTCTACGAGCAGTACTTC. As protein: CASSNPLGQLYEQYF. This sequence joins TRBV6-1 and TRBJ2-7, with 7 nucleotides matching TRBD1. The CDR3 covers 15 residues. Germline CDR1 and CDR2: MNHNS and SASEGT. The V gene end was trimmed by 5 bases and the J gene end by 3 bases; junction bases not matched to a gene: 10.

There are a few counts of this clone. The chain recombines TRBV25-1 with TRBJ1-4; D may be TRBD1 (6 bases). The germline V and J ends were trimmed by 3 bases and 5 bases, with 10 bases remaining between them. The V gene's germline CDR1 is MGHDK and CDR2 SYGVNS. CDR3 length: 14 residues. The CDR3, as DNA: TGTGCCAGCAGTGAGGACAGTAGGAATGAAAAACTGTTTTTT. As protein: CASSEDSRNEKLFF.

This clone was seen at least ten times. V gene TRBV10-3 combines with J gene TRBJ1-1; possibly TRBD1 for D (5 bases). The V end was cut by 6 bases, the J end by 3 bases, with 14 bases between. The CDR3 runs to 14 residues. Germline values: CDR1 ENHRY, CDR2 SYGVKD. CDR3 region: CAISLTGEDTEAFF. The CDR3 DNA sequence: TGTGCCATCAGCCTAACGGGGGAAGACACTGAAGCTTTCTTT.

This chain joins TRBV2 and TRBJ2-2, with D maybe TRBD2 (5 bases). The CDR3 has 11 residues. V lost 6 bases, J lost 6 bases, and 5 bases lay in between. Looked up from germline, CDR1 is SNHLY and CDR2 is FYNNEI. The CDR3 DNA sequence: TGTGCCAGCAGGAGGGCCGGGGAGCTGTTTTTT. Its translation is CASRRAGELFF.

This chain uses TRBV7-9 with TRBJ2-1; 11 bases map to TRBD1. In germline, CDR1 is SEHNR, CDR2 FQNEAQ (reference sequence). V dropped 5 bases and J dropped 6; count of bases not matched to a gene: 12. The CDR3 is 17 residues long. The CDR3 spells CASSPAPGTGGTNEQFF. The DNA for the CDR3 is TGTGCCAGCAGCCCTGCCCCCGGGACAGGGGGTACCAATGAGCAGTTCTTC.

This clone was counted many times. The rearrangement joins TRBV29-1 to TRBJ2-5, with 10 bases fitting TRBD1. CDR3 length: 13 residues. Germline V gene data show CDR1 as SQVTM and CDR2 as ANQGSEA. V shed 5 bases and J 5 bases; nucleotides not matched to a gene: 5. CDR3 amino acids: CSVSGTGAETQYF. DNA of the CDR3: TGCAGCGTTTCTGGGACAGGGGCGGAGACCCAGTACTTC. The complete variable domain, with remaining parts taken from reference TRBV29-1 and TRBJ2-5, reads SAVISQKPSRDICQRGTSLTIQCQVDSQVTMMFWYRQQPGQSLTLIATANQGSEATYESGFVIDKFPISRPNLTFSTLTVSNMSPEDSSIYLCSVSGTGAETQYFGPGTRLLVL.

In regard to this clone: This may come from a read error, since a much larger clone is one base off. Other DNA sequences within the sample encode an identical CDR3. The chain uses TRBV25-1 and TRBJ2-1; D remains ambiguous. Germline CDR1 is MGHDK and CDR2 is SYGVNS. This CDR3 has 11 residues. V was pared by 6 bases and J by 4 bases, with 4 bases between. CDR3 bases: TGTGCCAGCAGCCCGTACAATGAGCAGTTCTTC. Translating it yields CASSPYNEQFF.